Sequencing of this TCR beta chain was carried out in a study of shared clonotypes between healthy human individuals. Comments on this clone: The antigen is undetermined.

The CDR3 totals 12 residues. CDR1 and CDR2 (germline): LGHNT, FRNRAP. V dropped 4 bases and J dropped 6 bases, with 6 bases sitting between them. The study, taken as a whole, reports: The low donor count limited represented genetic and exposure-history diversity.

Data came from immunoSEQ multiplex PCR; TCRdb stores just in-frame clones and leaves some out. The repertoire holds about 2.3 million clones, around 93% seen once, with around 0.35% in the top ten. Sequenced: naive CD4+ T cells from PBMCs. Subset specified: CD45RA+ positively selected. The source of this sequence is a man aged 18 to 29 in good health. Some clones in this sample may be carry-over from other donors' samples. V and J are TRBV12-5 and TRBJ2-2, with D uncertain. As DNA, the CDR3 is TGTGCTAGTGGTTACGACCCCGGGGAGCTGTTTTTT. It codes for CASGYDPGELFF.